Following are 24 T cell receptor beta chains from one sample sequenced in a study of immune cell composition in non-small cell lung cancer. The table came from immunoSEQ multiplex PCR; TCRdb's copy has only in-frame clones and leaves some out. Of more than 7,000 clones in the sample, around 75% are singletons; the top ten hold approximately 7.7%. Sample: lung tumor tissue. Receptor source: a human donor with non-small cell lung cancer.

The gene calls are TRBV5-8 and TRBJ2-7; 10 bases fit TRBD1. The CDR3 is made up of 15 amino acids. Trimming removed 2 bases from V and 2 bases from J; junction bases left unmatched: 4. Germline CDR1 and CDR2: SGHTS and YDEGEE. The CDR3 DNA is TGTGCCAGCAGCTTAACCGGGACAGGGGCCTACGAGCAGTACTTC. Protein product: CASSLTGTGAYEQYF.

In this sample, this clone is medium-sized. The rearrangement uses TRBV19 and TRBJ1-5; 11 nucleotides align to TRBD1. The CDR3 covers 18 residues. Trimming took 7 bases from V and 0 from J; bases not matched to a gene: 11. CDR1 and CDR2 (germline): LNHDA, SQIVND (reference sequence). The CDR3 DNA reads TGTGCCAGTAATGGGGGAATCGGGACAGGGGGTAGCAATCAGCCCCAGCATTTT. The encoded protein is CASNGGIGTGGSNQPQHF. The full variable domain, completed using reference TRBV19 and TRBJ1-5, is DGGITQSPKYLFRKEGQNVTLSCEQNLNHDAMYWYRQDPGQGLRLIYYSQIVNDFQKGDIAEGYSVSREKKESFPLTVTSAQKNPTAFYLCASNGGIGTGGSNQPQHFGDGTRLSIL.

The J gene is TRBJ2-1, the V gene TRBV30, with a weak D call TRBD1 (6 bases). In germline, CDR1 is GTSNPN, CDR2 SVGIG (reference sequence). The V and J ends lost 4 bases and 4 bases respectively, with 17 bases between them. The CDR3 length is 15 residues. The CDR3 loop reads CAWTQTGTLYNEQFF. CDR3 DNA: TGTGCCTGGACTCAAACAGGGACCCTTTACAATGAGCAGTTCTTC.

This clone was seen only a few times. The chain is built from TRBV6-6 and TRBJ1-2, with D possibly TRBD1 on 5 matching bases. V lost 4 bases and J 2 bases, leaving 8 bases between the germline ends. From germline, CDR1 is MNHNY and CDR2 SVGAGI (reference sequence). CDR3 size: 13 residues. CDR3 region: CASSSTVNYGYTF. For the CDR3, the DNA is TGTGCCAGCAGTTCGACAGTAAACTATGGCTACACCTTC.

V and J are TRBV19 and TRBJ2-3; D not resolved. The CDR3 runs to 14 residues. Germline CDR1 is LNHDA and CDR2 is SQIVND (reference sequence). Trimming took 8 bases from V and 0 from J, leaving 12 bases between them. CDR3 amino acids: CASGSTRSTDTQYF. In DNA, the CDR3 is TGTGCCAGTGGCTCCACCAGAAGCACAGATACGCAGTATTTT.

This chain's CDR3 is CASSLAGGEQYF. For the CDR3, the DNA is TGTGCCAGCAGCTTAGCTGGGGGGGAGCAGTACTTC. The V call is TRBV11-2, the J call TRBJ2-7; tentatively, D is TRBD2 (6 bases). The V and J ends lost 1 base and 7 bases respectively, with 8 bases between them. This CDR3 spans 12 amino acids. Looked up from germline, CDR1 is SGHAT and CDR2 is FQNNGV.

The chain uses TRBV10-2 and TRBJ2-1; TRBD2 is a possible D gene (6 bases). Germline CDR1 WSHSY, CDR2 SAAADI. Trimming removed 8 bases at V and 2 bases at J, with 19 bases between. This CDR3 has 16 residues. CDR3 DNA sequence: TGCGCCAGCTCCAGGCTCCCTAGCGCTACCTACAATGAGCAGTTCTTC. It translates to CASSRLPSATYNEQFF.

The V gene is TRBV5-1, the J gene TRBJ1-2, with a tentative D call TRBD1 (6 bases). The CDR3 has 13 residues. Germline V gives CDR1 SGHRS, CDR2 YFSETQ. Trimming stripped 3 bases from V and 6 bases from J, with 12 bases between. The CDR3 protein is CASSYRVEHGYTF. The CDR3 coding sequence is TGCGCCAGCAGCTACAGGGTGGAACATGGCTACACCTTC. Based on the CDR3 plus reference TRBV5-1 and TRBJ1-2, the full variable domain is KAGVTQTPRYLIKTRGQQVTLSCSPISGHRSVSWYQQTPGQGLQFLFEYFSETQRNKGNFPGRFSGRQFSNSRSEMNVSTLELGDSALYLCASSYRVEHGYTFGSGTRLTVV.

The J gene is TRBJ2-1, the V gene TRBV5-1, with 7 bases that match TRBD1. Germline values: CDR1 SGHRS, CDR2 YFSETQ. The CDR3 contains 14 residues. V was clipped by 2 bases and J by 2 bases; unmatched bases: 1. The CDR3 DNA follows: TGCGCCAGCAGCTTCCAGGGGGCCTACAATGAGCAGTTCTTC. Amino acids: CASSFQGAYNEQFF.

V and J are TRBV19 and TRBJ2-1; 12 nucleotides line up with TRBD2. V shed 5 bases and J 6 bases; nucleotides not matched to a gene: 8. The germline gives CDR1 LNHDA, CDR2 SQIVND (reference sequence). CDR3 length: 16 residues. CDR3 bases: TGTGCCAGTAGTTCCCTTGGGGGACTAGCGGGCAATGAGCAGTTCTTC. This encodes CASSSLGGLAGNEQFF.

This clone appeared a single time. The CDR3 DNA follows: TGTGCCAGCAGCCCCCGAGGAGGGAGAACTGAAGCTTTCTTT. Its translation is CASSPRGGRTEAFF. This chain links TRBV7-3 with TRBJ1-1; D unclear. Trimming cost V 5 bases and J 5 bases, with 15 bases left between them. The CDR3 is 14 amino acids. In germline, CDR1 is SGHTA, CDR2 FQGTGA.

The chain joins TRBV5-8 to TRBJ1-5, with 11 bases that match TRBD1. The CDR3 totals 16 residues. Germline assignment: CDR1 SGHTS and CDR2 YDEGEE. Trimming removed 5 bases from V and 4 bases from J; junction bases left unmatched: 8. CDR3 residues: CASRRRTGGGNQPQHF. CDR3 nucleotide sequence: TGTGCCAGCAGACGGAGGACAGGGGGCGGGAATCAGCCCCAGCATTTT. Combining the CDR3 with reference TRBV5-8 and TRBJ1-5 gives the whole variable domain EAGVTQSPTHLIKTRGQQATLRCSPISGHTSVYWYQQALGLGLQFLLWYDEGEERNRGNFPPRFSGRQFPNYSSELNVNALELEDSALYLCASRRRTGGGNQPQHFGDGTRLSIL.

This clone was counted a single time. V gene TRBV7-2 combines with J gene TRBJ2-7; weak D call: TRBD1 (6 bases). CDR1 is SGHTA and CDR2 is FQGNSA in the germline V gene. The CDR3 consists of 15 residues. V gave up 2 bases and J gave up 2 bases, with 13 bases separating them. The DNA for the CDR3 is TGTGCCAGCAGCTTATACAGAGGACAGCCCTACGAGCAGTACTTC. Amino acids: CASSLYRGQPYEQYF.

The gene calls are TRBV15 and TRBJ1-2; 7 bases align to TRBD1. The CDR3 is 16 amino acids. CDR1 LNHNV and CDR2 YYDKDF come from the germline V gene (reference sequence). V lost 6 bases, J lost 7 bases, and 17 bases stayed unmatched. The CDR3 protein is CATSSGTVNFRSGYTF. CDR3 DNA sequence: TGTGCCACCAGTTCAGGGACAGTGAATTTCCGGAGTGGCTACACCTTC.

CDR3 loop: CASSKEERTGNPGANVLTF. In DNA, the CDR3 is TGTGCCAGCAGCAAAGAGGAAAGGACAGGGAACCCTGGGGCCAACGTCCTGACTTTC. The V gene is TRBV21-1, the J gene TRBJ2-6; the table assigns TRBD1, which was not confirmed against the DNA. TRBV21-1 is given as a pseudogene. The CDR3 has 19 residues.

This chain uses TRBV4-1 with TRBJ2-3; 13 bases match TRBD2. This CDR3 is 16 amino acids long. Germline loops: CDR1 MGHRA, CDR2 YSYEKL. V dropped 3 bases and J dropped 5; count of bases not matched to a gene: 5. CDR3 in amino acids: CASSQTSGRSGDTQYF. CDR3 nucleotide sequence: TGCGCCAGCAGCCAGACTAGCGGGAGGTCGGGAGATACGCAGTATTTT.

The CDR3 region is CASSLSDYGYTF. CDR3 nucleotides: TGTGCCAGCAGCCTATCGGACTATGGCTACACCTTC. The rearrangement links TRBV7-9 to TRBJ1-2; unclear D gene. This CDR3 is 12 amino acids long. Germline-derived CDR1 and CDR2 are SEHNR and FQNEAQ (reference sequence). Trimming took off 5 bases at V and 3 bases at J, with 7 bases between the two ends. Combining the CDR3 with reference TRBV7-9 and TRBJ1-2 gives the whole variable domain DTGVSQNPRHKITKRGQNVTFRCDPISEHNRLYWYRQTLGQGPEFLTYFQNEAQLEKSRLLSDRFSAERPKGSFSTLEIQRTEQGDSAMYLCASSLSDYGYTFGSGTRLTVV.

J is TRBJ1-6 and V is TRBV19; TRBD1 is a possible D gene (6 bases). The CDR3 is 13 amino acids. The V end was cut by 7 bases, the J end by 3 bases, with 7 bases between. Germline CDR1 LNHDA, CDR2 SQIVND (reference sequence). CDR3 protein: CASKGDYNSPLHF. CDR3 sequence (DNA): TGTGCCAGTAAGGGGGACTATAATTCACCCCTCCACTTT.

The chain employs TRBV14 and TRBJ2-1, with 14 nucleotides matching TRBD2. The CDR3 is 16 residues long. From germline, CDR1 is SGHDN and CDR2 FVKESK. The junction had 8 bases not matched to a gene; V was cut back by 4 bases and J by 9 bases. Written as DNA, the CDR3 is TGTGCCAGCAGCCCTTTGACTAGCGGGAGGGGACGTGAGCAGTTCTTC. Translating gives CASSPLTSGRGREQFF.

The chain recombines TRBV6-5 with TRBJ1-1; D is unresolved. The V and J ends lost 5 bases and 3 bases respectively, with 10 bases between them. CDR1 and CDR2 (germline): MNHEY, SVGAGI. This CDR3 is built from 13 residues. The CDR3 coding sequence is TGTGCCAGCAGTGAAGCGATTTACACTGAAGCTTTCTTT. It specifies CASSEAIYTEAFF.

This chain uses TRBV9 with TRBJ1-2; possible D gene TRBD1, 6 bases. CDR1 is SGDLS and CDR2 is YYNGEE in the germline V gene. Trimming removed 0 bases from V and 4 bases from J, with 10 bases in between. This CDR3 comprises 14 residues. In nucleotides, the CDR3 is TGTGCCAGCAGCGTAGCGGGGGGCAGCTATGGCTACACCTTC. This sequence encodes CASSVAGGSYGYTF.

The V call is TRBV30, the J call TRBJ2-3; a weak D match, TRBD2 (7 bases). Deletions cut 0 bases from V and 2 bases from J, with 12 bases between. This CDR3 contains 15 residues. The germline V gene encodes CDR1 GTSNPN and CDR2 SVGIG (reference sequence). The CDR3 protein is CAWSVGGEHTDTQYF. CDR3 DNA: TGTGCCTGGAGTGTAGGGGGGGAACACACAGATACGCAGTATTTT.

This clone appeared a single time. The CDR3 here is CASSFGSETAYGYTF. The CDR3 DNA reads TGTGCCAGCAGCTTCGGATCGGAGACAGCCTATGGCTACACCTTC. The chain combines TRBV7-9 with TRBJ1-2; D is possibly TRBD1 (5 bases). Germline CDR1 and CDR2: SEHNR and FQNEAQ (reference sequence). V shed 3 bases and J shed 4 bases, with 15 bases lying between them. This CDR3 comprises 15 residues.

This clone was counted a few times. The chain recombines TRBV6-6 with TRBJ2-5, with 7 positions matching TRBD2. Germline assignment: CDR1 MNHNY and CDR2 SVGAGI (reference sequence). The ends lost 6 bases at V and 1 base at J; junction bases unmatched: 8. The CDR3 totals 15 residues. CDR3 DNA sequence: TGTGCCAGCAGCCCCCAGGCGGGAGCCCAAGAGACCCAGTACTTC. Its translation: CASSPQAGAQETQYF.